At least ten counts were recorded for the clone carrying this T cell receptor (beta chain). Its antigen remains unknown. The sample belongs to a study of T cells after yellow fever vaccination. Overall study findings and caveats: Researchers cautioned that FACS-sorted repertoires could harbor abundant clonotypes contaminating from the bulk population. Most primary-vaccination clones reappeared after the booster (about 97% CD4, roughly 90% CD8).

The CDR3 totals 15 residues. The V end lost 1 base, the J end lost 3 bases, and 13 bases lay between the germline ends. The germline V gene encodes CDR1 SGHTA and CDR2 FQGTGA. 5'RACE template switching produced TCR cDNA carrying a universal primer site and UMIs. TCRdb called the 5' RACE reads again in MiXCR, with one record for every CDR3 protein. The sample yields some 260,000 distinct CDR3 sequences, roughly 5% seen once. The starting material was CD4+ T cells sorted from PBMCs, obtained on the day of the yellow fever booster vaccination. The chain uses TRBV7-3 and TRBJ2-7; D gene uncertain. This sequence was found in a man younger than 35 who received the YFV17D yellow fever vaccine. The CDR3 here is CASSLNPAHYYEQYF. The CDR3 DNA sequence: TGTGCCAGCAGCTTAAACCCAGCCCACTACTACGAGCAGTACTTC.